A single sample is the source of the 9 T cell receptor beta chains below, sequenced in a study of CD8+ T cells in alopecia areata. Extracted RNA was reverse transcribed into cDNA, the sequencing template. This table comes from immunoSEQ multiplex PCR, and its TCRdb copy is limited to in-frame clones, with some not included. This repertoire shows 150,000 or so clones, 55% to 75% found once; its top ten account for roughly 0.91%. Treatment specified: oral pan-JAK inhibitor, 5-10 mg twice daily. The starting material was CD4+ T cells sorted from blood, obtained at week 4, from a patient treated with tofacitinib. The source of these receptors is a human donor with alopecia areata.

This clone was seen more than once but under ten times. This chain connects TRBV27 to TRBJ1-2; TRBD1 agrees at 7 bases. CDR3 length: 15 amino acids. J lost 7 bases, V lost 5 bases, and 13 bases had no gene match. Germline CDR1 reads MNHEY; CDR2 reads SMNVEV (reference sequence). The CDR3 sequence is CASSPWGDRARGYTF. The CDR3 DNA follows: TGTGCCAGCAGTCCATGGGGTGACAGGGCGCGTGGCTACACCTTC.

The J gene is TRBJ1-4, the V gene TRBV7-2, with D unresolved. Trimming shortened V by 4 bases and J by 4 bases, and 16 bases separated the two germline ends. This CDR3 has 16 amino acids. The V gene's germline CDR1 is SGHTA and CDR2 FQGNSA. CDR3 DNA sequence: TGTGCCAGCAGCTCTTCCAGACCGCGCGGTAATGAAAAACTGTTTTTT. Its protein is CASSSSRPRGNEKLFF.

CDR3 region: CASSGTGVGSYNEQFF. The CDR3, as DNA: TGTGCCAGCAGTGGGACAGGGGTAGGGTCCTACAATGAGCAGTTCTTC. The chain combines TRBV6-4 with TRBJ2-1; 9 bases align to TRBD1. Germline V lookup: CDR1 MRHNA, CDR2 SNTAGT. This CDR3 contains 16 residues. Unmatched junction bases numbered 5, after V lost 4 bases and J lost 1 base.

For this clone: Distinct nucleotide sequences in the sample also encode this CDR3. The rearrangement joins TRBV29-1 to TRBJ2-3; unclear D gene. The CDR3 is made up of 12 amino acids. Germline loops: CDR1 SQVTM, CDR2 ANQGSEA. Between the trimmed V and J ends, which lost 3 bases and 3 bases, there was a span of 7 bases. CDR3 amino acids: CSVDSGTDTQYF. In DNA, the CDR3 is TGCAGCGTTGATTCGGGTACAGATACGCAGTATTTT.

This chain uses TRBV29-1 with TRBJ1-1; D is undetermined. CDR3 length equals 14 residues. Germline lookup yields CDR1 SQVTM and CDR2 ANQGSEA. V was cut by 4 bases and J by 0 bases, with 12 bases left in between. The CDR3 protein is CSVVEAFMNTEAFF. The CDR3 nucleotides read TGCAGCGTTGTGGAAGCCTTCATGAACACTGAAGCTTTCTTT. Variable domain in full (rest from reference TRBV29-1 and TRBJ1-1): SAVISQKPSRDICQRGTSLTIQCQVDSQVTMMFWYRQQPGQSLTLIATANQGSEATYESGFVIDKFPISRPNLTFSTLTVSNMSPEDSSIYLCSVVEAFMNTEAFFGQGTRLTVV.

The genes are TRBV5-7 and TRBJ1-2; unclear D gene. TRBV5-7 is reported as an ORF; its role is uncertain. CDR3 size: 11 residues. Trimming cost V 4 bases and J 4 bases, with 5 bases left between them. The DNA for the CDR3 is TGTGCCAGCAGCCCCTCCTATGGCTACACCTTC. Amino acid sequence: CASSPSYGYTF.

The V and J genes are TRBV30 and TRBJ1-5, with D maybe TRBD1 (5 bases). The V gene lost 0 bases and the J gene lost 5 bases, with 8 bases spanning the gap. The CDR3 consists of 13 residues. Germline CDR1 GTSNPN, CDR2 SVGIG (reference sequence). CDR3 residues: CAWSVGEDQPQHF. CDR3 nucleotides: TGTGCCTGGAGTGTAGGGGAAGATCAGCCCCAGCATTTT.

This chain joins TRBV5-1 and TRBJ1-5; D is undetermined. CDR1 and CDR2 from the germline V gene are SGHRS and YFSETQ. Trimming stripped 0 bases from V and 5 bases from J, with 12 bases between. The CDR3 has 15 residues. CDR3 loop: CASSLAGIVHQPQHF. The CDR3 DNA reads as TGCGCCAGCAGCTTGGCCGGGATAGTCCATCAGCCCCAGCATTTT.

The rearrangement joins TRBV18 to TRBJ1-5; TRBD1 might be the D (6 bases). The V end was cut by 4 bases, the J end by 3 bases, with 10 bases between. Germline V CDR1 and CDR2: KGHSH, LQKENI. This CDR3 spans 14 amino acids. The CDR3 protein is CASSLTGNNQPQHF. CDR3 nucleotides: TGTGCCAGCTCACTCACAGGGAACAATCAGCCCCAGCATTTT.